What follows is one T cell receptor beta chain and its context. Its antigen is undetermined. This sample stems from a study of cytomegalovirus exposure and HLA in healthy donors. The CDR3 runs 15 residues. CDR1 and CDR2 (germline): MRHNA, SNTAGT. V shed 2 bases and J 3 bases; nucleotides not matched to a gene: 1. This PCR relied on a set of 60 Vbeta primers and 13 Jbeta primers. TCRdb's copy holds only in-frame clones and misses some; the assay was immunoSEQ multiplex PCR. In total, the table holds about 150,000 clones. Findings of the study overall: The authors later found most CMV-associated TCR beta chains appeared HLA-restricted. Later on, an analysis found that several of the most significant clusters appeared to be linked to common viral pathogens, which included parvovirus B19.

The clonotype originates from a woman between 45 and 65 years old in good health and CMV-seronegative. The chain couples TRBV6-4 to TRBJ2-5, with TRBD2 identical over 12 bases. Sequencing was carried out using PBMCs. CDR3 bases: TGTGCCAGCAGTGACCGACTAGCGGGAGAAGAGACCCAGTACTTC. It is translated as CASSDRLAGEETQYF.